These T cell receptor beta chains were read from a single sample in a study of blood T cells in healthy people across ages. MiXCR, applied by TCRdb to the 5' RACE reads, yields one record per CDR3 protein. The sample yields a few hundred thousand distinct CDR3 sequences, 27% seen once. The specimen was blood. The receptors originated from a woman in her 70s in good health. CDR3s include the opening cysteine and the closing phenylalanine or tryptophan. The D gene is left open where the match is weak. The size field is filled for only some rows; it gives once, few, many or a size class.

D gene: .; V gene: TRBV27; clone size: .; J gene: TRBJ2-7; CDR3 protein: CASSARHSYEQYF; CDR3 DNA: TGTGCCAGCAGTGCCCGGCACTCCTACGAGCAGTACTTC
D gene: TRBD1; V gene: TRBV20-1; clone size: .; J gene: TRBJ1-3; CDR3 protein: CSARGHRGLAIYF; CDR3 DNA: TGCAGTGCTAGAGGCCACAGGGGGCTGGCCATATATTTT
D gene: TRBD1; V gene: TRBV12-3/TRBV12-4; clone size: many; J gene: TRBJ2-7; CDR3 protein: CASTRDRGYEQYF; CDR3 DNA: TGTGCCAGCACCCGGGACAGGGGCTACGAGCAGTACTTC
D gene: .; V gene: TRBV7-9; clone size: .; J gene: TRBJ2-5; CDR3 protein: CASSYKNSPYIQEAQYF; CDR3 DNA: TGTGCCAGCAGCTATAAAAACTCCCCTTATATCCAAGAGGCCCAGTACTTC
D gene: .; V gene: TRBV7-2; clone size: .; J gene: TRBJ1-2; CDR3 protein: CASSFVGGMIDGYTF; CDR3 DNA: TGTGCCAGCAGCTTCGTTGGGGGGATGATCGATGGCTACACCTTC
D gene: .; V gene: TRBV7-2; clone size: .; J gene: TRBJ2-4; CDR3 protein: CASSTRPADKNIQYF; CDR3 DNA: TGTGCCAGCAGCACCCGACCAGCGGACAAAAACATTCAGTACTTC
D gene: .; V gene: TRBV4-3; clone size: many; J gene: TRBJ1-1; CDR3 protein: CASSQGNRATEAFF; CDR3 DNA: TGCGCCAGCAGCCAAGGAAACAGGGCGACTGAAGCTTTCTTT
D gene: .; V gene: TRBV18; clone size: .; J gene: TRBJ2-5; CDR3 protein: CASSPPFPRETQYF; CDR3 DNA: TGTGCCAGCTCACCACCGTTTCCGAGGGAGACCCAGTACTTC
D gene: .; V gene: TRBV7-9; clone size: once; J gene: TRBJ2-3; CDR3 protein: CASSPDSEDTDTRDF; CDR3 DNA: TGTGCCAGCAGCCCAGACTCAGAAGACACAGATACGCGGGATTTT
D gene: TRBD1; V gene: TRBV12-3/TRBV12-4; clone size: .; J gene: TRBJ1-5; CDR3 protein: CASSETGAPGNQPQHF; CDR3 DNA: TGTGCCAGCAGTGAGACAGGGGCTCCCGGCAATCAGCCCCAGCATTTT
D gene: .; V gene: TRBV4-3; clone size: .; J gene: TRBJ2-5; CDR3 protein: CASSQDRRQKQETQYF; CDR3 DNA: TGCGCCAGCAGCCAAGATCGGAGACAGAAACAAGAGACCCAGTACTTC
D gene: .; V gene: TRBV7-3; clone size: .; J gene: TRBJ2-3; CDR3 protein: CASSLVPSLDTDTQYF; CDR3 DNA: TGTGCCAGCAGCTTAGTACCTAGCCTTGACACAGATACGCAGTATTTT
D gene: TRBD2; V gene: TRBV7-3; clone size: .; J gene: TRBJ2-1; CDR3 protein: CASSSSGGAHEQFF; CDR3 DNA: TGTGCCAGCAGCTCTAGCGGGGGGGCCCATGAGCAGTTCTTC
D gene: .; V gene: TRBV5-1; clone size: few; J gene: TRBJ2-6; CDR3 protein: CASSLEGGANVLTF; CDR3 DNA: TGCGCCAGCAGCTTGGAAGGTGGGGCCAACGTCCTGACTTTC
D gene: TRBD2; V gene: TRBV3-1; clone size: .; J gene: TRBJ2-1; CDR3 protein: CASSPGGLVYNEQFF; CDR3 DNA: TGTGCCAGCAGCCCCGGTGGACTAGTCTACAATGAGCAGTTCTTC
D gene: .; V gene: TRBV7-2; clone size: .; J gene: TRBJ2-1; CDR3 protein: CASSSYRDYNEQFF; CDR3 DNA: TGTGCCAGCAGCAGTTACCGGGACTACAATGAGCAGTTCTTC
D gene: .; V gene: TRBV10-3; clone size: .; J gene: TRBJ2-2; CDR3 protein: CAIKSTNTGELFF; CDR3 DNA: TGTGCCATCAAGAGCACGAACACCGGGGAGCTGTTTTTT
D gene: .; V gene: TRBV12-3/TRBV12-4; clone size: once; J gene: TRBJ1-5; CDR3 protein: CASSLETNQPQHF; CDR3 DNA: TGTGCCAGCAGTCTCGAGACAAATCAGCCCCAGCATTTT
D gene: TRBD2; V gene: TRBV12-3/TRBV12-4; clone size: .; J gene: TRBJ2-1; CDR3 protein: CASSLGGSGVNEQFF; CDR3 DNA: TGTGCCAGCAGTTTAGGTGGTAGCGGGGTCAATGAGCAGTTCTTC
D gene: TRBD1; V gene: TRBV9; clone size: .; J gene: TRBJ1-2; CDR3 protein: CASSPWDRGFNGYTF; CDR3 DNA: TGTGCCAGCAGCCCCTGGGACAGGGGCTTTAATGGCTACACCTTC
D gene: .; V gene: TRBV29-1; clone size: .; J gene: TRBJ2-1; CDR3 protein: CSVGGRSTNEQFF; CDR3 DNA: TGCAGCGTTGGTGGCAGGTCCACGAATGAGCAGTTCTTC
D gene: .; V gene: TRBV5-5; clone size: .; J gene: TRBJ2-1; CDR3 protein: CASSPSLDGGAYNEQFF; CDR3 DNA: TGTGCCAGCAGCCCCTCACTTGATGGGGGAGCGTACAATGAGCAGTTCTTC
D gene: .; V gene: TRBV5-1; clone size: .; J gene: TRBJ2-7; CDR3 protein: CASSLGGAVSSYEQYF; CDR3 DNA: TGCGCCAGCAGCTTGGGCGGGGCGGTAAGCTCCTACGAGCAGTACTTC
D gene: .; V gene: TRBV12-3/TRBV12-4; clone size: .; J gene: TRBJ1-1; CDR3 protein: CASTPRGEGKAFF; CDR3 DNA: TGTGCCAGCACTCCTCGGGGGGAGGGTAAAGCTTTCTTT
D gene: TRBD1; V gene: TRBV19; clone size: few; J gene: TRBJ1-2; CDR3 protein: CASSTGTGMKGYTF; CDR3 DNA: TGTGCCAGTAGTACCGGGACAGGGATGAAGGGCTACACCTTC
D gene: .; V gene: TRBV9; clone size: few; J gene: TRBJ2-1; CDR3 protein: CVSSVGLGSYNEQFF; CDR3 DNA: TGTGTCAGCAGCGTCGGACTTGGCTCCTACAATGAGCAGTTCTTC
D gene: .; V gene: TRBV5-1; clone size: few; J gene: TRBJ2-5; CDR3 protein: CASSLLSGSPETQYF; CDR3 DNA: TGCGCCAGCAGCTTGTTGTCGGGGTCTCCGGAGACCCAGTACTTC
D gene: .; V gene: TRBV12-3/TRBV12-4; clone size: .; J gene: TRBJ2-7; CDR3 protein: CASRLDSYSYEQYF; CDR3 DNA: TGTGCCAGCAGACTCGACTCATACTCCTACGAGCAGTACTTC
D gene: .; V gene: TRBV2; clone size: few; J gene: TRBJ2-7; CDR3 protein: CASRLGISYEQYF; CDR3 DNA: TGTGCCAGCAGGTTGGGGATATCCTACGAGCAGTACTTC
D gene: TRBD1; V gene: TRBV24-1; clone size: .; J gene: TRBJ2-1; CDR3 protein: CATSDWGTGDNEQFF; CDR3 DNA: TGTGCCACCAGTGATTGGGGGACAGGGGACAATGAGCAGTTCTTC
D gene: .; V gene: TRBV6-5; clone size: once; J gene: TRBJ2-4; CDR3 protein: CASGDYLAKNTQYF; CDR3 DNA: TGTGCCAGCGGGGATTATTTAGCCAAAAACACTCAGTACTTC
D gene: TRBD1; V gene: TRBV12-3/TRBV12-4; clone size: many; J gene: TRBJ1-1; CDR3 protein: CASSLDRGTEAFF; CDR3 DNA: TGTGCCAGCAGCTTGGACAGGGGCACTGAAGCTTTCTTT
D gene: .; V gene: TRBV6-6; clone size: many; J gene: TRBJ2-1; CDR3 protein: CASSYRGEQFF; CDR3 DNA: TGTGCCAGCAGTTACAGGGGTGAGCAGTTCTTC
D gene: .; V gene: TRBV7-9; clone size: .; J gene: TRBJ2-7; CDR3 protein: CATRGRTLSYEQYF; CDR3 DNA: TGTGCCACTCGAGGGAGGACCCTCTCCTACGAGCAGTACTTC
D gene: TRBD2; V gene: TRBV12-3/TRBV12-4; clone size: few; J gene: TRBJ2-7; CDR3 protein: CASSLGRQGGSYEQYF; CDR3 DNA: TGTGCCAGCAGTTTAGGGCGGCAGGGAGGGTCCTACGAGCAGTACTTC
D gene: .; V gene: TRBV3-1; clone size: .; J gene: TRBJ2-5; CDR3 protein: CASSQDLGKETQYF; CDR3 DNA: TGTGCCAGCAGCCAAGATTTAGGGAAGGAGACCCAGTACTTC
D gene: .; V gene: TRBV6-5; clone size: .; J gene: TRBJ1-1; CDR3 protein: CASRPTQGRAFF; CDR3 DNA: TGTGCCAGCAGACCTACTCAGGGGCGGGCTTTCTTT
D gene: .; V gene: TRBV2; clone size: few; J gene: TRBJ2-1; CDR3 protein: CASSVITGTHHRDEQFF; CDR3 DNA: TGTGCCAGCAGTGTAATCACCGGGACCCACCATAGGGATGAGCAGTTCTTC
D gene: TRBD2; V gene: TRBV14; clone size: .; J gene: TRBJ2-1; CDR3 protein: CASSQTPLAGGINEQFF; CDR3 DNA: TGTGCCAGCAGCCAAACCCCTTTAGCGGGGGGGATCAATGAGCAGTTCTTC
D gene: .; V gene: TRBV15; clone size: .; J gene: TRBJ2-7; CDR3 protein: CATSRDYTYEQYF; CDR3 DNA: TGTGCCACCAGCAGAGATTACACCTACGAGCAGTACTTC
D gene: TRBD2; V gene: TRBV2; clone size: few; J gene: TRBJ2-1; CDR3 protein: CASGTTSGGYNEQFF; CDR3 DNA: TGTGCCAGCGGTACCACTAGCGGGGGATACAATGAGCAGTTCTTC
D gene: TRBD2; V gene: TRBV6-2/TRBV6-3; clone size: few; J gene: TRBJ2-7; CDR3 protein: CASMGLAGVRTYEQYF; CDR3 DNA: TGTGCCAGCATGGGACTAGCGGGGGTCCGCACCTACGAGCAGTACTTC
D gene: .; V gene: TRBV29-1; clone size: few; J gene: TRBJ1-4; CDR3 protein: CSAKRGNEKLFF; CDR3 DNA: TGCAGCGCCAAACGGGGTAATGAAAAACTGTTTTTT
D gene: .; V gene: TRBV20-1; clone size: .; J gene: TRBJ2-1; CDR3 protein: CSARHNEQFF; CDR3 DNA: TGCAGTGCACGTCACAATGAGCAGTTCTTC
D gene: TRBD2; V gene: TRBV20-1; clone size: .; J gene: TRBJ2-5; CDR3 protein: CSAIKGRGELGTQYF; CDR3 DNA: TGCAGTGCTATAAAAGGGCGGGGGGAATTAGGGACCCAGTACTTC
D gene: TRBD1; V gene: TRBV10-3; clone size: .; J gene: TRBJ2-2; CDR3 protein: CAIKGTVNTGELFF; CDR3 DNA: TGTGCCATCAAGGGGACAGTAAACACCGGGGAGCTGTTTTTT
D gene: .; V gene: TRBV7-2; clone size: .; J gene: TRBJ1-2; CDR3 protein: CASSVMVRDRLYGYTF; CDR3 DNA: TGTGCCAGCAGCGTAATGGTTAGGGACCGCCTGTATGGCTACACCTTC
D gene: .; V gene: TRBV4-3; clone size: .; J gene: TRBJ1-1; CDR3 protein: CASSQDGAPAFF; CDR3 DNA: TGCGCCAGCAGCCAAGATGGAGCACCGGCTTTCTTT
D gene: .; V gene: TRBV24-1; clone size: .; J gene: TRBJ2-7; CDR3 protein: CATSDPPPLDEQYF; CDR3 DNA: TGTGCCACCAGTGATCCTCCACCCTTGGACGAGCAGTACTTC